The 16 T cell receptor beta chains below were found in one sample sequenced in a study of shared clonotypes between healthy human individuals. The assay was immunoSEQ multiplex PCR, and TCRdb's table has in-frame clones only and misses some. Of about 690,000 clones listed, about 90% were seen once; the top ten hold 34%. The material sequenced was memory CD8+ T cells from PBMCs. This sample's subset: CD45RO+ cells pooled with CCR7-negative TemRA cells. Receptors were obtained from a man aged 18 to 29 in good health. Some clones in this sample may be carry-over from other donors' samples.

This chain connects TRBV13 to TRBJ2-6; no firm D call. Germline loops: CDR1 PRHDT, CDR2 FYEKMQ (reference sequence). Trimming shortened V by 5 bases and J by 6 bases, and 17 bases separated the two germline ends. This CDR3 has 16 residues. The CDR3 region is CASSQPDGRVANVLTF. The CDR3 region has the DNA TGTGCCAGCAGCCAACCGGACGGACGCGTGGCCAACGTCCTGACTTTC.

The V and J genes are TRBV27 and TRBJ2-1, with D possibly matching TRBD2 (7 bases). The germline V gene encodes CDR1 MNHEY and CDR2 SMNVEV (reference sequence). The CDR3 spans 18 residues. Trimming stripped 2 bases from V and 4 bases from J, with 21 bases between. This CDR3 reads CASSLPGISGTLYNEQFF. CDR3 in DNA: TGTGCCAGCAGTTTACCCGGGATCAGCGGGACACTTTACAATGAGCAGTTCTTC.

V is TRBV11-3 and J is TRBJ1-6; D not resolved. V was clipped by 3 bases and J by 13 bases, with 16 bases between them. The germline gives CDR1 SGHNT, CDR2 YENEEA. This CDR3 spans 14 amino acids. The CDR3 DNA reads TGTGCCAGCAGCTTGGCGGCGCTGATCTCTCCCCTCCACTTT. Protein: CASSLAALISPLHF. The full variable domain, with the rest looked up from reference TRBV11-3 and TRBJ1-6, is EAGVVQSPRYKIIEKKQPVAFWCNPISGHNTLYWYLQNLGQGPELLIRYENEEAVDDSQLPKDRFSAERLKGVDSTLKIQPAELGDSAVYLCASSLAALISPLHFGNGTRLTVT.

The count of this clone is one. The V call is TRBV13, the J call TRBJ2-7, with TRBD1 identical over 7 bases. The length of the CDR3 is 15 residues. Germline V gene lookup returns CDR1 PRHDT and CDR2 FYEKMQ (reference sequence). After removal of 5 bases from V and 2 bases from J, the junction contained 9 bases not matched to a gene. CDR3 nucleotide sequence: TGTGCCAGCAGCGATCGGACAGGCCGTGCCTACGAGCAGTACTTC. It yields the protein CASSDRTGRAYEQYF.

The chain links TRBV5-6 to TRBJ2-1; D might be TRBD1 or TRBD2, each matching 6 bases. The CDR3 has 14 amino acids. V dropped 6 bases and J dropped 5 bases, with 15 bases sitting between them. Germline V gives CDR1 SGHDT, CDR2 YYEEEE. The CDR3 is CASMWGASHNEQFF. CDR3 sequence (DNA): TGTGCCAGCATGTGGGGGGCTAGCCACAATGAGCAGTTCTTC.

As for this clone: This sequence is one base from a far larger clone and is likely a read error. The CDR3 nucleotides are TGTGCCAGCAGCAGCCGGGACGGCTACGAGCAGTACTTC. Translated: CASSSRDGYEQYF. This chain links TRBV7-9 with TRBJ2-7; D may correspond to TRBD1 or TRBD2 (5 bases each). Germline V gene sequence: CDR1 SEHNR, CDR2 FQNEAQ (reference sequence). Trimming left V 5 bases short and J 3 bases short, with 11 bases between. The CDR3 consists of 13 residues.

The chain has TRBV9 and TRBJ2-7; 8 bases are a match to TRBD2. This CDR3 is 15 amino acids long. The J segment lost 4 bases and the V segment lost 0 bases, leaving 6 bases of the junction unmatched. Germline CDR1 reads SGDLS; CDR2 reads YYNGEE. CDR3 in amino acids: CASSVGAGGEYEQYF. Written as DNA, the CDR3 is TGTGCCAGCAGCGTAGGGGCGGGAGGAGAATACGAGCAGTACTTC.

The chain employs TRBV28 and TRBJ2-3; 7 bases fit TRBD1. The CDR3 runs 16 residues. Germline V gene data show CDR1 as MDHEN and CDR2 as SYDVKM. The V segment lost 4 bases and the J segment 0 bases; nucleotides outside the gene matches: 7. In nucleotides, the CDR3 is TGTGCCAGCAGTTACCGGGACAGCCCTAGCACAGATACGCAGTATTTT. Translated: CASSYRDSPSTDTQYF.

The chain employs TRBV5-1 and TRBJ2-7, with 7 nucleotides matching TRBD2. V trimming: 1 base; J trimming: 3 bases; junction bases outside the gene matches: 4. The CDR3 has 14 residues. Germline CDR1 SGHRS, CDR2 YFSETQ. CDR3 in amino acids: CASSLFGGIYEQYF. In nucleotides, the CDR3 is TGCGCCAGCAGCTTGTTCGGGGGGATCTACGAGCAGTACTTC. Together with reference TRBV5-1 and TRBJ2-7, the CDR3 gives the full variable domain: KAGVTQTPRYLIKTRGQQVTLSCSPISGHRSVSWYQQTPGQGLQFLFEYFSETQRNKGNFPGRFSGRQFSNSRSEMNVSTLELGDSALYLCASSLFGGIYEQYFGPGTRLTVT.

The rearrangement links TRBV2 to TRBJ1-5; D gene unclear. The V end lost 1 base, the J end lost 0 bases, and 4 bases lay between the germline ends. CDR1 and CDR2 from the germline V gene are SNHLY and FYNNEI. The length of the CDR3 is 14 residues. In DNA, the CDR3 is TGTGCCAGCAGTGAAGAAAGTAGCAATCAGCCCCAGCATTTT. Protein: CASSEESSNQPQHF.

In its sample, this clone was seen a few times. The chain carries TRBV7-9 and TRBJ1-2; D gene unclear. This CDR3 spans 11 amino acids. From germline, CDR1 is SEHNR and CDR2 FQNEAQ (reference sequence). The CDR3 region is CSLEEHYGYTF. CDR3 nucleotide sequence: TGTTCCCTCGAGGAGCACTATGGCTACACCTTC.

The chain links TRBV5-1 to TRBJ2-5; D is possibly TRBD1 (6 bases). The CDR3 covers 13 residues. The V and J ends lost 0 bases and 11 bases respectively, with 14 bases between them. Germline V gene lookup returns CDR1 SGHRS and CDR2 YFSETQ. In DNA form, the CDR3 reads TGCGCCAGCAGCTTGGGACAGCCAGGGGAGCAGTACTTC. Protein sequence: CASSLGQPGEQYF.

This clone was seen a few times. This sequence joins TRBV27 and TRBJ1-5; no firm D call. V lost 4 bases and J 6 bases, leaving 10 bases between the germline ends. The CDR3 has 13 residues. Germline assignment: CDR1 MNHEY and CDR2 SMNVEV (reference sequence). This chain's CDR3 is CASSWAGGQPQHF. CDR3 bases: TGTGCCAGCAGTTGGGCGGGTGGTCAGCCCCAGCATTTT.

This clone was observed once. The rearrangement joins TRBV2 to TRBJ2-7, with TRBD2 identical over 7 bases. J was trimmed by 3 bases and V by 6 bases; bases with no gene match: 8. Germline V CDR1 and CDR2: SNHLY, FYNNEI. CDR3 length: 14 residues. The CDR3 sequence is CASRPRGGIYEQYF. The CDR3 DNA is TGTGCCAGCAGACCTAGGGGAGGGATCTACGAGCAGTACTTC.

The CDR3 DNA follows: TGTGCCAGCAGCGCCGGGACAGGGCTCAATGAGCAGTTCTTC. Translation gives CASSAGTGLNEQFF. V gene TRBV9 combines with J gene TRBJ2-1; TRBD1 matches at 9 bases. CDR1 and CDR2 (germline): SGDLS, YYNGEE. The length of the CDR3 is 14 residues. J was trimmed by 6 bases and V by 3 bases; bases with no gene match: 4. Combining the CDR3 with reference TRBV9 and TRBJ2-1 gives the whole variable domain DSGVTQTPKHLITATGQRVTLRCSPRSGDLSVYWYQQSLDQGLQFLIQYYNGEERAKGNILERFSAQQFPDLHSELNLSSLELGDSALYFCASSAGTGLNEQFFGPGTRLTVL.

The chain is built from TRBV7-6 and TRBJ2-1; the D gene is possibly TRBD2 (6 bases). Trimming shortened V by 4 bases and J by 2 bases, and 12 bases separated the two germline ends. The CDR3 has 15 residues. Germline CDR1 and CDR2: SGHVS and FNYEAQ. In DNA, the CDR3 is TGTGCCAGCAGCTATGTAGCGGTTCCCTACAATGAGCAGTTCTTC. Protein sequence: CASSYVAVPYNEQFF.